This TCR beta chain derives from a study of identifying expanded T cells in peripheral blood. The CDR3 contains 16 residues. Germline assignment: CDR1 MNHEY and CDR2 SVGAGI. V was pared by 0 bases and J by 6 bases, with 12 bases between. The table came from immunoSEQ multiplex PCR; TCRdb's copy has only in-frame clones and leaves some out. The sample shows 70,000 or so clones, 90% of them seen only once. The chain couples TRBV6-5 to TRBJ1-6; possible D gene TRBD1, 5 bases. Sequencing used blood. The receptor comes from a person between 18 and 75 years old in good health. CDR3 region: CASSYSIGGTNSPLHF. The CDR3 coding sequence is TGTGCCAGCAGTTACTCGATCGGGGGAACTAATTCACCCCTCCACTTT.